Listed here are 29 T cell receptor beta chains from one sample, sequenced in a study of cytomegalovirus exposure and HLA in healthy donors. PCR employed 60 Vbeta and 13 Jbeta primers. Generated by immunoSEQ multiplex PCR, the TCRdb table keeps only in-frame clones and is missing some. The sample records 160,000 or so clones, roughly 85% being singletons. Sequenced sample: PBMCs. The receptors stem from a woman in her 50s in good health and CMV-seronegative.

The V and J genes are TRBV5-1 and TRBJ2-5; TRBD1 aligns across 10 bases. Losses at the gene ends were 4 bases for V and 3 bases for J; bases not matched to a gene: 6. There are 15 residues in the CDR3. The germline gives CDR1 SGHRS, CDR2 YFSETQ. The CDR3 nucleotides read TGCGCCAGCAGCGAGGCCGGGACAGGGGAAGAGACCCAGTACTTC. It yields the protein CASSEAGTGEETQYF.

This clone was recorded once. The chain joins TRBV16 to TRBJ1-1; D is unclear. In germline, CDR1 is KGHSY, CDR2 FQNENV. The CDR3 has 13 residues. The V and J ends lost 0 bases and 3 bases respectively, with 5 bases between them. The CDR3 nucleotides are TGTGCCAGCAGCCAATCCCTAGACACTGAAGCTTTCTTT. This encodes CASSQSLDTEAFF.

J is TRBJ1-2 and V is TRBV11-2; D possibly corresponds to TRBD1 (5 bases). Germline loops: CDR1 SGHAT, CDR2 FQNNGV. The CDR3 length is 13 residues. The germline V and J ends were trimmed by 4 bases and 8 bases, with 14 bases remaining between them. The CDR3 sequence: CASSSPGGRGYTF. The CDR3, as DNA: TGTGCCAGCAGCTCCCCGGGGGGTCGGGGCTACACCTTC.

The chain is built from TRBV6-1 and TRBJ2-5; 9 bases line up with TRBD1. Matching the DNA end better, TRBJ2-7 makes the J call doubtful. The V gene's germline CDR1 is MNHNS and CDR2 SASEGT. This CDR3 region has 15 residues. The CDR3 bases are TGTGCCAGCGTTTTCCGGGACAGGGTGGTCTACGAGCAGTACTTC. Translation: CASVFRDRVVYEQYF.

This chain connects TRBV28 to TRBJ2-7; possible D gene TRBD1, 6 bases. This CDR3 is 12 amino acids long. The V and J ends lost 5 bases and 7 bases respectively, with 12 bases between them. Germline lookup yields CDR1 MDHEN and CDR2 SYDVKM. The CDR3 sequence is CASSPVTGEQYF. The CDR3 bases are TGTGCCAGCAGTCCCGTGACAGGTGAGCAGTACTTC.

This sequence joins TRBV28 and TRBJ2-1; the D gene is possibly TRBD2 (5 bases). V was clipped by 1 base and J by 5 bases, with 15 bases between them. CDR3 size: 16 residues. Germline-derived CDR1 and CDR2 are MDHEN and SYDVKM. CDR3 sequence (DNA): TGTGCCAGCAGTTTATTGGCGGGTGGAGGTCACAATGAGCAGTTCTTC. This translates into CASSLLAGGGHNEQFF.

About this clone: Distinct nucleotide sequences in the sample also encode this CDR3. The chain has TRBV5-1 and TRBJ1-5; 7 bases map to TRBD1. V shed 4 bases and J 5 bases; nucleotides not matched to a gene: 3. The germline gives CDR1 SGHRS, CDR2 YFSETQ. The CDR3 extends over 13 amino acids. CDR3 sequence (DNA): TGCGCCAGCAGCCCAGACAGGGATCAGCCCCAGCATTTT. Its translation is CASSPDRDQPQHF.

The rearrangement joins TRBV6-5 to TRBJ2-1, with D possibly matching TRBD1 (5 bases). Per the germline V gene, CDR1 is MNHEY and CDR2 is SVGAGI. The CDR3 loop spans 14 amino acids. V lost 1 base to trimming and J lost 6 bases, with 10 bases between them. The CDR3 is CASSYWGQGNEQFF. The CDR3 DNA is TGTGCCAGCAGTTACTGGGGCCAGGGCAATGAGCAGTTCTTC.

The chain is built from TRBV9 and TRBJ2-1; tentative D call: TRBD2 (6 bases). In germline, CDR1 is SGDLS, CDR2 YYNGEE. V lost 1 base and J 10 bases, leaving 15 bases between the germline ends. The CDR3 has 14 amino acids. The CDR3 reads CASSVLPGGREQFF. In DNA, the CDR3 is TGTGCCAGCAGCGTACTCCCCGGTGGGAGGGAGCAGTTCTTC.

V is TRBV29-1 and J is TRBJ2-1; 11 bases match TRBD2. The V and J ends lost 3 bases and 0 bases, in that order; junction bases with no gene match: 4. Looked up from germline, CDR1 is SQVTM and CDR2 is ANQGSEA. CDR3 length: 16 residues. CDR3 in DNA: TGCAGCGTTGAGAAGGGACTAGCGGACTCCTACAATGAGCAGTTCTTC. Translation gives CSVEKGLADSYNEQFF.

This clone was detected a few times. This chain links TRBV28 with TRBJ1-4; TRBD1 might be the D (6 bases). Trimming shortened V by 3 bases and J by 9 bases, and 14 bases separated the two germline ends. The CDR3 has 14 amino acids. Germline CDR1 reads MDHEN; CDR2 reads SYDVKM. DNA for the CDR3: TGTGCCAGCAGTTTCACTACCGGGACAAAAAAACTGTTTTTT. Translating gives CASSFTTGTKKLFF.

The rearrangement uses TRBV7-2 and TRBJ2-7; 7 positions match TRBD1. The trim removed 5 bases at V and 3 bases at J, leaving 7 bases unmatched. Germline V gives CDR1 SGHTA, CDR2 FQGNSA. This CDR3 has 14 amino acids. CDR3 in amino acids: CASSPGTAHYEQYF. CDR3 DNA sequence: TGTGCCAGCAGCCCCGGGACAGCGCACTACGAGCAGTACTTC.

The chain joins TRBV28 to TRBJ1-1; a possible D gene is TRBD1 (5 bases). This CDR3 spans 15 amino acids. Trimming shortened V by 1 base and J by 4 bases, and 13 bases separated the two germline ends. Germline V gene lookup returns CDR1 MDHEN and CDR2 SYDVKM. CDR3 DNA sequence: TGTGCCAGCAGTTTATCTCCCTCCGGGGGCACTGAAGCTTTCTTT. It is translated as CASSLSPSGGTEAFF.

The chain carries TRBV29-1 and TRBJ2-3, with 10 bases matching TRBD2. Germline assignment: CDR1 SQVTM and CDR2 ANQGSEA. There are 15 residues in the CDR3. V lost 6 bases and J lost 2; bases outside the gene matches: 8. The CDR3 DNA follows: TGCAGCGTGTCCCGGACTAGCGGATACACAGATACGCAGTATTTT. Translated, it gives CSVSRTSGYTDTQYF.

V and J are TRBV27 and TRBJ1-2, with TRBD1 matching over 8 bases. Germline V gives CDR1 MNHEY, CDR2 SMNVEV (reference sequence). V lost 5 bases, J lost 3 bases, and 8 bases stayed unmatched. This CDR3 region has 15 residues. The CDR3 DNA follows: TGTGCCAGCAGTAGACAGGGGAGTCCCTACTATGGCTACACCTTC. Translated, it gives CASSRQGSPYYGYTF.

V and J are TRBV18 and TRBJ2-7; D is perhaps TRBD2 (6 bases). Germline lookup yields CDR1 KGHSH and CDR2 LQKENI. The CDR3 is made up of 13 amino acids. V was cut by 6 bases and J by 6 bases, with 15 bases left in between. CDR3 in DNA: TGTGCCAGCTCCCTTTATGCCGGGAGCGAGCAGTACTTC. Translated, it gives CASSLYAGSEQYF.

V and J are TRBV19 and TRBJ2-5; TRBD1 agrees at 8 bases. V was pared by 5 bases and J by 5 bases, with 13 bases of the junction left unmatched. Germline-derived CDR1 and CDR2 are LNHDA and SQIVND (reference sequence). This CDR3 has 16 amino acids. The CDR3 DNA reads as TGTGCCAGTAGTCTCCACCGGCAGGGGGCTCGGGAGACCCAGTACTTC. Protein product: CASSLHRQGARETQYF.

The V call is TRBV7-3, the J call TRBJ2-7; 8 bases align to TRBD2. CDR3 size: 15 residues. The germline V gene encodes CDR1 SGHTA and CDR2 FQGTGA. J gave up 2 bases and V 4 bases, and 7 bases lay outside the gene matches. The CDR3 DNA sequence: TGTGCCAGCAGCTCACCCGGGACTAGACCCTACGAGCAGTACTTC. This translates into CASSSPGTRPYEQYF.

The chain joins TRBV5-1 to TRBJ1-2; 7 positions agree with TRBD1. The V gene's germline CDR1 is SGHRS and CDR2 YFSETQ. The CDR3 sequence is 17 residues long. Losses at the gene ends were 0 bases for V and 6 bases for J; bases not matched to a gene: 14. CDR3 loop: CASSLAIPGQTSNGYTF. The CDR3 DNA is TGCGCCAGCAGCTTGGCCATACCGGGACAGACATCAAATGGCTACACCTTC.

The chain carries TRBV6-6 and TRBJ1-2; 12 bases are a match to TRBD1. The V segment lost 4 bases and the J segment 8 bases; nucleotides outside the gene matches: 8. Germline V gene sequence: CDR1 MNHNY, CDR2 SVGAGI (reference sequence). CDR3 length equals 15 residues. As DNA, the CDR3 is TGTGCCAGCAGTTTGGGACAGGGGGCGTCAGGCGGCTACACCTTC. It is translated as CASSLGQGASGGYTF.

V gene TRBV29-1 combines with J gene TRBJ1-6; D gene uncertain. With 1 base removed from V and 7 bases from J, the gap between germline ends came to 5 bases. Germline V lookup: CDR1 SQVTM, CDR2 ANQGSEA. The CDR3 length is 12 residues. The CDR3 reads CSVEGRNSPLHF. As DNA, the CDR3 is TGCAGCGTTGAAGGGCGGAATTCACCCCTCCACTTT.

This clone was counted once. This sequence joins TRBV27 and TRBJ1-2, with 9 bases lining up with TRBD1. The CDR3 is made up of 14 amino acids. V dropped 3 bases and J dropped 7; count of bases not matched to a gene: 6. CDR1 MNHEY and CDR2 SMNVEV come from the germline V gene (reference sequence). The CDR3 DNA reads as TGTGCCAGCAGTTTCCGAGGACAGGGGTTTGGCTACACCTTC. Translated: CASSFRGQGFGYTF.

The chain recombines TRBV28 with TRBJ1-1, with unresolved D. This CDR3 comprises 16 residues. Germline V gene data show CDR1 as MDHEN and CDR2 as SYDVKM. V dropped 6 bases and J dropped 4 bases, with 21 bases sitting between them. As DNA, the CDR3 is TGTGCCAGCAGCCTACGGGGTGGACGATGGGGCACTGAAGCTTTCTTT. As protein: CASSLRGGRWGTEAFF. Complete variable domain (other parts from reference TRBV28 and TRBJ1-1): DVKVTQSSRYLVKRTGEKVFLECVQDMDHENMFWYRQDPGLGLRLIYFSYDVKMKEKGDIPEGYSVSREKKERFSLILESASTNQTSMYLCASSLRGGRWGTEAFFGQGTRLTVV.

The gene calls are TRBV28 and TRBJ1-5; the D gene is possibly TRBD1 (6 bases). Germline lookup yields CDR1 MDHEN and CDR2 SYDVKM. Trimming pared 11 bases from V and 2 bases from J, leaving 10 bases between. CDR3 length: 12 residues. The CDR3 loop is CACKGGNQPQHF. The CDR3 region has the DNA TGTGCCTGCAAGGGGGGCAATCAGCCCCAGCATTTT.

Of note for this clone: This CDR3 is also generated by other DNA sequences in the sample. The J gene is TRBJ1-3, the V gene TRBV6-5; 9 bases map to TRBD1. V was clipped by 0 bases and J by 2 bases; unmatched bases: 2. In germline, CDR1 is MNHEY, CDR2 SVGAGI. The CDR3 is 16 residues long. The CDR3 region has the DNA TGTGCCAGCAGTTACTCACAGGGGGCCCCTGGAAACACCATATATTTT. This gives the protein CASSYSQGAPGNTIYF.

CDR3 sequence: CASSLALDRFTDTQYF. The DNA of the CDR3 is TGTGCCAGCAGCTTAGCGCTGGACAGGTTCACGGATACGCAGTATTTT. The chain is built from TRBV7-9 and TRBJ2-3; 7 bases agree with TRBD1. The CDR3 is 16 residues long. The V segment lost 0 bases and the J segment 6 bases; nucleotides outside the gene matches: 9. Germline loops: CDR1 SEHNR, CDR2 FQNEAQ (reference sequence).

The rearrangement links TRBV18 to TRBJ1-1, with D possibly TRBD1 on 6 matching bases. V lost 2 bases and J lost 0, with 13 bases in between. Germline CDR1 KGHSH, CDR2 LQKENI. The CDR3 spans 16 residues. CDR3 DNA: TGTGCCAGCTCACCAGCAGGGGCTGGAGTGAACACTGAAGCTTTCTTT. It yields the protein CASSPAGAGVNTEAFF.

In its sample, this clone was seen once. The chain recombines TRBV6-6 with TRBJ1-1, with 9 positions matching TRBD1. The V gene's germline CDR1 is MNHNY and CDR2 SVGAGI (reference sequence). J lost 6 bases, V lost 6 bases, and 5 bases had no gene match. This CDR3 contains 13 residues. The CDR3 protein is CASSHRDRAEAFF. The DNA for the CDR3 is TGTGCCAGCAGCCACCGGGACAGGGCTGAAGCTTTCTTT.

V and J are TRBV2 and TRBJ1-3; 7 bases align to TRBD1. The junction had 2 bases not matched to a gene; V was cut back by 6 bases and J by 0 bases. The germline CDR1 and CDR2 sequences are SNHLY and FYNNEI. This CDR3 contains 14 residues. This chain's CDR3 is CASRTGSSGNTIYF. DNA for the CDR3: TGTGCCAGCAGGACAGGGAGCTCTGGAAACACCATATATTTT. Based on the CDR3 plus reference TRBV2 and TRBJ1-3, the full variable domain is EPEVTQTPSHQVTQMGQEVILRCVPISNHLYFYWYRQILGQKVEFLVSFYNNEISEKSEIFDDQFSVERPDGSNFTLKIRSTKLEDSAMYFCASRTGSSGNTIYFGEGSWLTVV.